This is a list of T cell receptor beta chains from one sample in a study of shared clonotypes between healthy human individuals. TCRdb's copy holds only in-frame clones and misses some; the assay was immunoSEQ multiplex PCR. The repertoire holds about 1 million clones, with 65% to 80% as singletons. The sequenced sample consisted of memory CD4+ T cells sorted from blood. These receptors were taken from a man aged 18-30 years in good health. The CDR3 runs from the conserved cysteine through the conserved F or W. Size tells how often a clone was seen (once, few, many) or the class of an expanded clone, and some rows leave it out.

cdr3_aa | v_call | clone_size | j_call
CASSSWGLAGIGDTQYF | TRBV5-6 | NA | TRBJ2-3
CASSYEGGVETQYF | TRBV6-5 | NA | TRBJ2-5
CSVGRGAGTDTQYF | TRBV29-1 | NA | TRBJ2-3
CASRPTQGRDEAFF | TRBV10-2 | few | TRBJ1-1
CASCQETQYF | TRBV11-3 | NA | TRBJ2-5
CAISWVGDTQYF | TRBV10-3 | few | TRBJ2-3
CATSRRQGVTDTQYF | TRBV15 | NA | TRBJ2-3
CASSLDLNVETQYF | TRBV7-9 | NA | TRBJ2-5
CSVEDLRGEGTGELFF | TRBV29-1 | once | TRBJ2-2
CASSPGTLNTEAFF | TRBV5-1 | NA | TRBJ1-1
CASMRGYEQYF | TRBV10-2 | NA | TRBJ2-7
CASSLSPDLYGYTF | TRBV5-1 | once | TRBJ1-2
CASSSNFQGNTEAFF | TRBV6-5 | NA | TRBJ1-1
CASSLRTGLGQPQHF | TRBV28 | NA | TRBJ1-5
CASSGGRPNSPLHF | TRBV28 | NA | TRBJ1-6
CASRWDTRSPLHF | TRBV4-1 | NA | TRBJ1-6